These T cell receptor beta chains were read from a single sample in a study of shared clonotypes between healthy human individuals. The table came from immunoSEQ multiplex PCR; TCRdb's copy has only in-frame clones and leaves some out. The table shows roughly 2,500,000 clones, with roughly 93% occurring only once. What was sequenced was naive CD4+ T cells from PBMCs. These receptors came from a man between 18 and 29 years old in good health. Some clones in this sample may be carry-over from other donors' samples. Both conserved end residues are part of each CDR3. The D gene is left open where the match is weak.

>TRBV6-1|NA|TRBJ1-4
TGTGCCATCAGGCCTGCAACTAATGAAAAACTGTTTTTT
CAIRPATNEKLFF
>TRBV18|NA|TRBJ2-2
TGTGCCACCGGGGGTAGCGCGAACACCGGGGAGCTGTTTTTT
CATGGSANTGELFF
>TRBV7-6|NA|TRBJ1-2
TGTGCCAGCAGCTTAGCCCCCGGGGCGGGCTACACCTTC
CASSLAPGAGYTF
>TRBV5-1|TRBD1|TRBJ2-2
TGCGCCAGTTTGCAGGGGGCCGCGAACACCGGGGAGCTGTTTTTT
CASLQGAANTGELFF
>TRBV5-8|TRBD2|TRBJ2-5
TGTGCCAGCAGCTTAGGACTAGCGGGAGCTCGAGAGACCCAGTACTTC
CASSLGLAGARETQYF
>TRBV28|TRBD1|TRBJ1-5
TGTGCCAGCAGTTTACCCGGGGGACAGGGACCTTATAGCAATCAGCCCCAGCATTTT
CASSLPGGQGPYSNQPQHF
>TRBV9|TRBD2|TRBJ2-1
TGTGCCAGCAGCCAACTTGGACTAGCGGGAGGATTGGATGAGCAGTTCTTC
CASSQLGLAGGLDEQFF
>TRBV14|NA|TRBJ2-5
TGTGCCAGCAGCCAACAACTGCCAGAGACCCAGTACTTC
CASSQQLPETQYF
>TRBV7-8|TRBD2|TRBJ2-1
TGTGCCAGCAGCTTTGGACAAGCTAGCGGGAGCTCCTACAATGAGCAGTTCTTC
CASSFGQASGSSYNEQFF
>TRBV10-2|TRBD2|TRBJ2-1
TGCGCCAGCAGTGGAGGCGGGGGATCCTACAATGAGCAGTTCTTC
CASSGGGGSYNEQFF
>TRBV20-1|NA|TRBJ2-7
TGCAGTGCTAGTCCCCAGAAGCAGTACTTC
CSASPQKQYF
>TRBV7-9|NA|TRBJ1-4
TGTGCCAGCAGCTTAGAGCCCGGTACACTGTTTTTT
CASSLEPGTLFF
>TRBV7-2|NA|TRBJ2-7
TGTGCCAGCAGCTTACAGTCGGGGGACTACGAGCAGTACTTC
CASSLQSGDYEQYF
>TRBV5-3|NA|TRBJ1-5
TGTGCCAGGGTTGGCAATCAGCCCCAGCATTTT
CARVGNQPQHF
>TRBV27|TRBD1|TRBJ1-2
TGTGCCAGCAGTCAAACAGGGGGTGGAGGCTACACCTTC
CASSQTGGGGYTF
>TRBV11-1|TRBD2|TRBJ2-7
TGTGCCAGCAGCTTCCAGGGACTAGCGGGAGGATGGGAGCAGTACTTC
CASSFQGLAGGWEQYF
>TRBV11-2|NA|TRBJ2-7
TGTGCCAGCAGCTTAGGTCCGGGGTCCTACGAGCAGTACTTC
CASSLGPGSYEQYF
>TRBV5-4|NA|TRBJ1-3
TGTGCCAGCAGCTCCCAGGGAGGATCCGGAAACACCATATATTTT
CASSSQGGSGNTIYF
>TRBV5-1|NA|TRBJ2-3
TGCGCCAGCAGCCCTCCGGGGCCGACAGATACGCAGTATTTT
CASSPPGPTDTQYF
>TRBV7-2|NA|TRBJ2-5
TGTGCCAGCAGCTTAGCTAGGACAACCGGGCCGGAGACCCAGTACTTC
CASSLARTTGPETQYF
>TRBV28|TRBD2|TRBJ2-1
TGTGCCAGCAGCTTTATGAGTAGCGGGAGTAGGAATGAGCAGTTCTTC
CASSFMSSGSRNEQFF
>TRBV6-5|TRBD2|TRBJ2-1
TGTGCCAGCAGTTACATAGCGGGAGCAGGAGTTTCAGAGCAGTTCTTC
CASSYIAGAGVSEQFF